This TCR beta chain was profiled in a study of blood T cells in healthy people across ages. Only a few counts were recorded for this clonotype. Its specificity is not known. Isolated PBMCs totaled at least 6 million in each sample. A J-beta primer mix and a sample-barcoded 5' primer were used in a second PCR of roughly 6 to 11 cycles. The template-switch adaptor, which had 12 random nucleotides, put a tag on each cDNA molecule. Via MiXCR, TCRdb re-called the 5' RACE reads, giving one row per CDR3 protein. The sample lists more than 800,000 distinct CDR3 sequences; roughly 26% were seen once. Study results and limitations: Measured against age, TCR beta diversity per million T cells decreased in a roughly linear manner.

Germline CDR1 and CDR2: KGHSH and LQKENI. This CDR3 has 17 residues. V gave up 3 bases and J gave up 0 bases; unmatched junction bases: 4. The TCR was taken from a woman of 80 years or more in good health. Input material: blood. J is TRBJ1-4 and V is TRBV18; 10 bases agree with TRBD1. The CDR3 coding sequence is TGTGCCAGCTCACCTCGGACAGGGGGTCCAACTAATGAAAAACTGTTTTTT. Translating it yields CASSPRTGGPTNEKLFF.